Included here is one TCR beta chain sequence, with context. Antigen unknown. Primers: 60 V beta forward and 13 J beta reverse. TCRdb keeps only in-frame clones here, not all; method: immunoSEQ multiplex PCR. The sample records 85,000 or so clones, around 84% being singletons. The sample originates from a study of glioma-infiltrating T cells after dendritic cell vaccination. Study conclusions and caveats: TCR clonality showed no direct relationship with survival.

The germline V gene encodes CDR1 GTSNPN and CDR2 SVGIG (reference sequence). The CDR3 runs 17 residues. Trimming removed 5 bases from V and 0 bases from J, with 17 bases in between. Indicated time point: after dendritic cell vaccination, including at tumor progression/relapse. The starting material was blood, obtained after dendritic cell vaccination. The TCR comes from a human donor with glioblastoma. The J gene is TRBJ2-6, the V gene TRBV30; D might be TRBD2 (5 bases). CDR3 protein: CAWSAQTIYSGANVLTF. As DNA, the CDR3 is TGTGCCTGGTCGGCACAGACTATTTACTCTGGGGCCAACGTCCTGACTTTC.